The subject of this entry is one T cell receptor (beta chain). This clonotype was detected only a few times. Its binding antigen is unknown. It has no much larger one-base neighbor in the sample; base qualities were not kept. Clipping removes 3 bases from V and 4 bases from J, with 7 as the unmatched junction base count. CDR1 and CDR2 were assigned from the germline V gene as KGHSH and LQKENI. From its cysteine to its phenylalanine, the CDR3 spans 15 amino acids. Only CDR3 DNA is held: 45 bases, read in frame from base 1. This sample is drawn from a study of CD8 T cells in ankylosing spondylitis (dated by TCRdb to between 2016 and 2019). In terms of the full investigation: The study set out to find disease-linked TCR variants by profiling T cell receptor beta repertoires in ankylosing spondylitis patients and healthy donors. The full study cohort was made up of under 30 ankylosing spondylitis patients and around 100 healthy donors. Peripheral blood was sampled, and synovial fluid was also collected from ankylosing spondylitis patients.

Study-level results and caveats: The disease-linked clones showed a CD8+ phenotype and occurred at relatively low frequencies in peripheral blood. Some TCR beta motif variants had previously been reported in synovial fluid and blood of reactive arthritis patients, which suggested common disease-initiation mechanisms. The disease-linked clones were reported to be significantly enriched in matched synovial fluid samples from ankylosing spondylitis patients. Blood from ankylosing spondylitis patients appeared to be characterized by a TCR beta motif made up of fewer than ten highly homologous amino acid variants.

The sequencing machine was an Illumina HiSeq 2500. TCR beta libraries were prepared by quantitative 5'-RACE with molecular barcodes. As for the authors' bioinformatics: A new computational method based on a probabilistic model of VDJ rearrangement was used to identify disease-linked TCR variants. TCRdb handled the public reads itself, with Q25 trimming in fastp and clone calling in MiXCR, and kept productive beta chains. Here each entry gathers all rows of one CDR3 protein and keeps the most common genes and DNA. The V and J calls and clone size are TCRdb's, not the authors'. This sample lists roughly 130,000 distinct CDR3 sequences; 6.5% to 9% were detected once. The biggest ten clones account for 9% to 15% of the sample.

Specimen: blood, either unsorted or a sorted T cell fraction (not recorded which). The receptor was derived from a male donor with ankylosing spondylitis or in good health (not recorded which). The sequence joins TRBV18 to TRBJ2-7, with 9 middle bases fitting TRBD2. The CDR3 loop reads CASSPREGLAYEQYF. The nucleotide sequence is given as TGTGCCAGCTCACCGCGTGAGGGACTAGCTTACGAGCAGTACTTC.